One and the same sample provided the 17 T cell receptor beta chains below, sequenced in a study of graft-versus-host responses after intestinal transplantation. Measured with immunoSEQ multiplex PCR; TCRdb has only the in-frame clones, and not every one. The sample has 75,000 to 100,000 clones, 90% to 95% seen once; the top ten hold approximately 0.18%. Their specific antigens are unknown. The sample in question was unstimulated CD4+ T cells sorted from spleen or lymph node cells, obtained before transplant. Every receptor here comes from a human donor who was the organ donor for an intestinal transplant.

A few counts support this clone. The chain's CDR3 is CASSPIRGAAGNTIYF. Here the CDR3 DNA reads TGTGCCAGCTCACCTATAAGGGGCGCGGCTGGAAACACCATATATTTT. J is TRBJ1-3 and V is TRBV18; TRBD1 might be the D (5 bases). The CDR3 length is 16 residues. Germline CDR1 is KGHSH and CDR2 is LQKENI. V lost 3 bases, J lost 2 bases, and 14 bases lay in between.

V usage is TRBV12-1 and J usage is TRBJ1-5; TRBD1 reflects the table's D call only, with no check against the DNA. TRBV12-1 is marked as a pseudogene. CDR3 length equals 14 residues. The CDR3 spells CASSPDRVNQPQHF. DNA for the CDR3: TGTGCCAGCAGCCCGGACAGGGTCAATCAGCCCCAGCATTTT.

The rearrangement links TRBV2 to TRBJ1-5, with TRBD1 as a possible D gene (6 bases). V was shortened by 8 bases and J by 0 bases, with 8 bases between the two germline ends. CDR1 and CDR2 from the germline V gene are SNHLY and FYNNEI. The CDR3 totals 13 residues. CDR3 sequence (DNA): TGTGCCAGCGCAGGGGATAGCAATCAGCCCCAGCATTTT. It codes for CASAGDSNQPQHF. Drawing the rest from reference TRBV2 and TRBJ1-5, the complete variable domain is EPEVTQTPSHQVTQMGQEVILRCVPISNHLYFYWYRQILGQKVEFLVSFYNNEISEKSEIFDDQFSVERPDGSNFTLKIRSTKLEDSAMYFCASAGDSNQPQHFGDGTRLSIL.

The chain links TRBV4-1 to TRBJ1-4; 10 nucleotides agree with TRBD1. Unmatched junction bases numbered 6, after V lost 1 base and J lost 1 base. This CDR3 region has 18 residues. Germline V gives CDR1 MGHRA, CDR2 YSYEKL. The CDR3 coding sequence is TGCGCCAGCAGCCAAGCGGGACAGGGGATGGGAACTAATGAAAAACTGTTTTTT. Its protein product is CASSQAGQGMGTNEKLFF.

This clone has just a few counts. The CDR3 region has the DNA TGTGCCAGCAGCAAAGGATGGTCTGAGTCAGGGGGCATCGACACTGAAGCTTTCTTT. Residues: CASSKGWSESGGIDTEAFF. V gene TRBV21-1 combines with J gene TRBJ1-1; the table gives TRBD1 as D, unverified against the DNA. TRBV21-1 is recorded as a pseudogene. CDR3 length equals 19 residues.

This sequence joins TRBV7-2 and TRBJ2-5; maybe TRBD2 (5 bases). Trimming removed 1 base at V and 6 bases at J, with 12 bases between. CDR3 length equals 14 residues. In germline, CDR1 is SGHTA, CDR2 FQGNSA. The CDR3 DNA follows: TGTGCCAGCAGCTTAGAGGCTAGCACAAAGACCCAGTACTTC. Amino acid sequence: CASSLEASTKTQYF.

This chain links TRBV7-9 with TRBJ2-5, with TRBD1 matching over 7 bases. The J call may be wrong; the DNA end is better matched by TRBJ2-7. Per the germline V gene, CDR1 is SEHNR and CDR2 is FQNEAQ (reference sequence). This CDR3 has 15 residues. CDR3 amino acids: CASSEIGQAAYEQYF. The CDR3 bases are TGTGCCAGCAGCGAAATCGGACAGGCTGCCTACGAGCAGTACTTC.

As concerns this clone: This specimen includes other DNA sequences encoding the same CDR3. V gene TRBV11-2 combines with J gene TRBJ2-5, with 7 bases lining up with TRBD2. The CDR3 has 14 amino acids. Trimming removed 2 bases from V and 3 bases from J; junction bases left unmatched: 3. Germline lookup yields CDR1 SGHAT and CDR2 FQNNGV. CDR3 in DNA: TGTGCCAGCAGCTTATCCGGGACTAAAGAGACCCAGTACTTC. Its translation is CASSLSGTKETQYF.

The chain employs TRBV11-1 and TRBJ2-5; 8 nucleotides align to TRBD1. CDR3 length: 17 residues. V lost 2 bases, J lost 5 bases, and 13 bases stayed unmatched. Per the germline V gene, CDR1 is SGHAT and CDR2 is FQDESV (reference sequence). The DNA of the CDR3 is TGTGCCAGCAGCTTATTTCGGACAGGGCCTCGAAGTGAGACCCAGTACTTC. It codes for CASSLFRTGPRSETQYF. The variable domain in full, completed from reference TRBV11-1 and TRBJ2-5, reads EAEVAQSPRYKITEKSQAVAFWCDPISGHATLYWYRQILGQGPELLVQFQDESVVDDSQLPKDRFSAERLKGVDSTLKIQPAELGDSAMYLCASSLFRTGPRSETQYFGPGTRLLVL.

The rearrangement links TRBV6-5 to TRBJ2-1, with TRBD2 matching 7 bases. V was clipped by 6 bases and J by 6 bases; unmatched bases: 11. The CDR3 extends over 15 amino acids. CDR1 and CDR2 (germline): MNHEY, SVGAGI. CDR3 nucleotide sequence: TGTGCCAGCAGAATCGGGGGGACTGCAGGCAATGAGCAGTTCTTC. Its translation is CASRIGGTAGNEQFF.

The chain uses TRBV7-3 and TRBJ1-4; TRBD1 matches at 7 bases. The CDR3 length is 15 residues. Per germline, CDR1 SGHTA and CDR2 FQGTGA. V was clipped by 5 bases and J by 0 bases; unmatched bases: 3. The CDR3 protein is CASSPTGATNEKLFF. Here the CDR3 DNA reads TGTGCCAGCAGCCCAACAGGGGCAACTAATGAAAAACTGTTTTTT. The full variable domain, its missing parts supplied by reference TRBV7-3 and TRBJ1-4, is GAGVSQTPSNKVTEKGKYVELRCDPISGHTALYWYRQSLGQGPEFLIYFQGTGAADDSGLPNDRFFAVRPEGSVSTLKIQRTERGDSAVYLCASSPTGATNEKLFFGSGTQLSVL.

The chain uses TRBV19 and TRBJ2-7; 9 bases line up with TRBD1. J was trimmed by 3 bases and V by 3 bases; bases with no gene match: 0. Per germline, CDR1 LNHDA and CDR2 SQIVND (reference sequence). CDR3 length: 13 residues. CDR3: CASSMTGGYEQYF. CDR3 sequence (DNA): TGTGCCAGTAGTATGACAGGGGGCTACGAGCAGTACTTC.

The chain uses TRBV7-2 and TRBJ2-3, with a tentative D call TRBD2 (6 bases). Looked up from germline, CDR1 is SGHTA and CDR2 is FQGNSA. This CDR3 has 15 residues. Trimming left V 1 base short and J 0 bases short, with 8 bases between. The CDR3 DNA reads TGTGCCAGCAGCTTAGGGGACTGGAGCACAGATACGCAGTATTTT. Translation gives CASSLGDWSTDTQYF.

The gene calls are TRBV30 and TRBJ1-4, with 10 nucleotides matching TRBD1. Germline values: CDR1 GTSNPN, CDR2 SVGIG (reference sequence). Trimming at V came to 4 bases and at J to 7 bases, leaving 3 bases not matched to a gene. This CDR3 comprises 13 residues. The CDR3 DNA reads TGTGCCTGGATGACAGGGGGCAGTGAAAAACTGTTTTTT. Protein: CAWMTGGSEKLFF.

The chain combines TRBV4-1 with TRBJ2-5; 9 bases are shared with TRBD1. Germline CDR1 and CDR2: MGHRA and YSYEKL. Trimming removed 1 base from V and 1 base from J; junction bases left unmatched: 4. This CDR3 has 16 residues. The CDR3: CASSQGGQGIQETQYF. CDR3 DNA sequence: TGCGCCAGCAGCCAAGGGGGACAGGGAATCCAAGAGACCCAGTACTTC.

The rearrangement joins TRBV18 to TRBJ1-2; 8 bases map to TRBD1. This CDR3 region has 17 residues. J was trimmed by 3 bases and V by 1 base; bases with no gene match: 10. The germline V gene encodes CDR1 KGHSH and CDR2 LQKENI. The CDR3 protein is CASSPRSPGGLDYGYTF. In nucleotides, the CDR3 is TGTGCCAGCTCACCACGGAGTCCAGGGGGCCTTGACTATGGCTACACCTTC.

Only a few counts were recorded for this clone. J is TRBJ1-5 and V is TRBV19; tentative D call: TRBD1 (6 bases). Germline V lookup: CDR1 LNHDA, CDR2 SQIVND (reference sequence). The CDR3 has 14 amino acids. The V end lost 6 bases, the J end lost 3 bases, and 12 bases lay between the germline ends. The CDR3: CASRSQGANQPQHF. CDR3 sequence (DNA): TGTGCCAGTAGATCACAGGGCGCCAATCAGCCCCAGCATTTT.